What follows are 27 T cell receptor beta chains derived from one specimen sequenced in a study of control samples from healthy donors and cancer patients. The assay was immunoSEQ multiplex PCR, and TCRdb's table has in-frame clones only and misses some. The sample yields tens of thousands of clones, about 95% seen once. Sequenced: blood. The receptor set was obtained from a man aged 25 to 45 in good health.

The J gene is TRBJ2-7, the V gene TRBV5-4; D is uncertain. Looked up from germline, CDR1 is SGHNT and CDR2 is YYREEE (reference sequence). This CDR3 spans 12 amino acids. V lost 2 bases, J lost 2 bases, and 5 bases lay in between. In nucleotides, the CDR3 is TGTGCCAGCAGCTTTCAAACCTACGAGCAGTACTTC. Translation gives CASSFQTYEQYF.

The chain couples TRBV19 to TRBJ1-1, with 8 bases fitting TRBD1. The J segment lost 1 base and the V segment lost 7 bases, leaving 5 bases of the junction unmatched. Germline lookup yields CDR1 LNHDA and CDR2 SQIVND (reference sequence). This CDR3 region has 14 residues. As DNA, the CDR3 is TGTGCCAGTACCCCCGGACAGGGGAACACTGAAGCTTTCTTT. Translating gives CASTPGQGNTEAFF.

Here the CDR3 reads CASSLGQDTDTQYF. The CDR3 DNA follows: TGCGCCAGCAGCTTGGGACAGGACACAGATACGCAGTATTTT. The genes are TRBV5-1 and TRBJ2-3, with D possibly TRBD1 on 6 matching bases. The CDR3 contains 14 residues. V was pared by 0 bases and J by 2 bases, with 7 bases between. Germline loops: CDR1 SGHRS, CDR2 YFSETQ.

This chain connects TRBV28 to TRBJ2-7; D is ambiguous. The V gene lost 2 bases and the J gene lost 6 bases, with 17 bases spanning the gap. This CDR3 is 15 amino acids long. The germline gives CDR1 MDHEN, CDR2 SYDVKM. The CDR3 DNA sequence: TGTGCCAGCAGTTTAGTTCAGGCCCCAGGAGCCGAGCAGTACTTC. Amino acids: CASSLVQAPGAEQYF.

This clone was seen a single time. The chain couples TRBV5-1 to TRBJ2-1, with D maybe TRBD2 (5 bases). CDR1 and CDR2 from the germline V gene are SGHRS and YFSETQ. The CDR3 runs to 15 residues. V dropped 1 base and J dropped 5 bases, with 13 bases sitting between them. CDR3: CASSLRSGSNNEQFF. CDR3 nucleotide sequence: TGCGCCAGCAGCTTGAGGAGCGGAAGTAACAATGAGCAGTTCTTC.

The chain uses TRBV9 and TRBJ1-1, with TRBD1 as a possible D gene (5 bases). The germline V gene has CDR1 SGDLS and CDR2 YYNGEE. Trimming took off 0 bases at V and 1 base at J, with 13 bases between the two ends. This CDR3 has 16 amino acids. The CDR3 loop reads CASSVAQGTGNTEAFF. CDR3 nucleotide sequence: TGTGCCAGCAGCGTAGCTCAGGGCACGGGGAACACTGAAGCTTTCTTT.

The J gene is TRBJ2-7, the V gene TRBV5-1; D perhaps matches TRBD1 (6 bases). The germline V and J ends were trimmed by 3 bases and 3 bases, with 13 bases remaining between them. Germline values: CDR1 SGHRS, CDR2 YFSETQ. This CDR3 comprises 14 residues. CDR3 in amino acids: CASSSSGTNYEQYF. The CDR3 DNA reads TGCGCCAGCAGCTCCTCCGGGACAAACTACGAGCAGTACTTC.

The V and J genes are TRBV7-2 and TRBJ2-3; D may be TRBD2 (7 bases). Deletions cut 9 bases from V and 4 bases from J, with 17 bases between. In germline, CDR1 is SGHTA, CDR2 FQGNSA. The CDR3 has 14 amino acids. The CDR3 sequence: CASFWGGRADTQYF. The CDR3 DNA is TGTGCCAGTTTCTGGGGGGGCCGGGCAGATACGCAGTATTTT. The full variable domain, its missing parts supplied by reference TRBV7-2 and TRBJ2-3, is GAGVSQSPSNKVTEKGKDVELRCDPISGHTALYWYRQSLGQGLEFLIYFQGNSAPDKSGLPSDRFSAERTGGSVSTLTIQRTQQEDSAVYLCASFWGGRADTQYFGPGTRLTVL.

This sequence joins TRBV3-1 (or the pseudogene TRBV3-2) and TRBJ2-3; the D gene is possibly TRBD2 (5 bases). V gave up 4 bases and J gave up 2 bases, with 22 bases separating them. The V gene's germline CDR1 is LGHDT and CDR2 YNNKEL (reference sequence). This CDR3 is built from 18 residues. The CDR3 protein is CASSPDTWVGRNTDTQYF. CDR3 DNA sequence: TGTGCCAGCAGCCCCGACACTTGGGTAGGGAGAAACACAGATACGCAGTATTTT.

This clone is a singleton in its sample. The chain employs TRBV15 and TRBJ2-1, with 11 bases that match TRBD1. V trimming: 0 bases; J trimming: 4 bases; junction bases outside the gene matches: 2. CDR1 is LNHNV and CDR2 is YYDKDF in the germline V gene (reference sequence). The CDR3 runs to 16 residues. Written as DNA, the CDR3 is TGTGCCACCAGCAGAGACCGGGACAGGGGGTACAATGAGCAGTTCTTC. As protein: CATSRDRDRGYNEQFF.

The rearrangement joins TRBV5-1 to TRBJ2-1; D may be TRBD2 (6 bases). Trimming removed 4 bases at V and 6 bases at J, with 8 bases between. This CDR3 is 12 amino acids long. The germline V gene has CDR1 SGHRS and CDR2 YFSETQ. CDR3 loop: CASSPLANEQFF. The CDR3 nucleotides read TGCGCCAGCAGCCCACTAGCCAATGAGCAGTTCTTC.

CDR3 DNA: TGTGCCAGCAGCTTGGGTCAGGGAAGGACCCAGTACTTC. Protein sequence: CASSLGQGRTQYF. The V call is TRBV5-6, the J call TRBJ2-5; tentatively, D is TRBD1 (5 bases). V was trimmed by 0 bases and J by 7 bases, leaving 10 bases between them. The CDR3 is 13 amino acids. Per the germline V gene, CDR1 is SGHDT and CDR2 is YYEEEE.

This clone appeared a few times. The chain couples TRBV19 to TRBJ2-1; 8 nucleotides agree with TRBD1. This CDR3 has 15 amino acids. Germline trimming cut 2 bases from V and 6 bases from J; bases unmatched to any gene: 6. Germline CDR1 LNHDA, CDR2 SQIVND (reference sequence). The CDR3 DNA reads TGTGCCAGTAGTATATCGGGACAGGAGACCAATGAGCAGTTCTTC. The encoded protein is CASSISGQETNEQFF.

The chain recombines TRBV19 with TRBJ1-6; no clear D gene. Germline lookup yields CDR1 LNHDA and CDR2 SQIVND (reference sequence). The ends were cut back, 8 bases at V and 10 bases at J, with 12 bases in the middle. This CDR3 has 12 residues. The CDR3 region is CASQGSSSPLHF. In DNA, the CDR3 is TGTGCCAGTCAAGGGTCAAGCTCACCCCTCCACTTT. Filled out from reference TRBV19 and TRBJ1-6, the complete variable domain reads DGGITQSPKYLFRKEGQNVTLSCEQNLNHDAMYWYRQDPGQGLRLIYYSQIVNDFQKGDIAEGYSVSREKKESFPLTVTSAQKNPTAFYLCASQGSSSPLHFGNGTRLTVT.

This clone was picked up one time. The gene calls are TRBV28 and TRBJ1-6; TRBD1 aligns across 9 bases. With 6 bases clipped from V and 7 bases from J, the junction kept 10 bases outside the gene matches. This CDR3 has 16 amino acids. Germline lookup yields CDR1 MDHEN and CDR2 SYDVKM. CDR3 sequence (DNA): TGTGCCAGCAGAATACAGGGGGCCTTAGACAATTCACCCCTCCACTTT. It is translated as CASRIQGALDNSPLHF.

The V and J genes are TRBV29-1 and TRBJ2-1; weak D call: TRBD1 (5 bases). The ends were cut back, 6 bases at V and 0 bases at J, with 12 bases in the middle. The CDR3 spans 14 residues. Germline assignment: CDR1 SQVTM and CDR2 ANQGSEA. The CDR3 nucleotides are TGCAGCGTGCCCAGGGTCAGCTCCTACAATGAGCAGTTCTTC. This translates into CSVPRVSSYNEQFF.

The rearrangement uses TRBV27 and TRBJ2-7; D possibly matches TRBD1 or TRBD2 (5 bases each). V was trimmed by 7 bases and J by 6 bases, leaving 10 bases between them. The germline V gene encodes CDR1 MNHEY and CDR2 SMNVEV (reference sequence). The CDR3 is 11 residues long. The CDR3 DNA is TGTGCCAGCACCTCAGGGAGCGAGCAGTACTTC. Its protein is CASTSGSEQYF.

The V gene is TRBV6-2 or TRBV6-3, the J gene TRBJ1-1, with unresolved D. The ends were cut back, 0 bases at V and 4 bases at J, with 12 bases in the middle. CDR1 is MNHEY, CDR2 SVGEGT, per germline. This CDR3 contains 15 residues. The CDR3 DNA reads TGTGCCAGCAGTTACTCGAAGGAATGGGGCACTGAAGCTTTCTTT. Translation gives CASSYSKEWGTEAFF.

This chain links TRBV27 with TRBJ2-7; no definite D call. V lost 5 bases to trimming and J lost 4 bases, with 12 bases between them. CDR3 length: 13 residues. Germline V gives CDR1 MNHEY, CDR2 SMNVEV (reference sequence). CDR3 loop: CASSPRALYEQYF. The CDR3 nucleotides are TGTGCCAGCAGTCCTCGAGCTCTTTACGAGCAGTACTTC.

The chain joins TRBV9 to TRBJ1-1; D not resolved. The CDR3 is made up of 12 amino acids. Germline V gives CDR1 SGDLS, CDR2 YYNGEE. The V end was cut by 0 bases, the J end by 7 bases, with 7 bases between. The CDR3 is CASSVGGNEAFF. The CDR3 region has the DNA TGTGCCAGCAGCGTAGGAGGGAATGAAGCTTTCTTT.

The V gene is TRBV19, the J gene TRBJ2-7, with D perhaps matching TRBD1 (6 bases). V lost 1 base to trimming and J lost 4 bases, with 14 bases between them. CDR1 and CDR2 (germline): LNHDA, SQIVND (reference sequence). The CDR3 has 15 amino acids. CDR3 in amino acids: CASSIVPGQNYEQYF. CDR3 nucleotide sequence: TGTGCCAGTAGTATAGTACCGGGACAAAATTACGAGCAGTACTTC.

The J gene is TRBJ2-5, the V gene TRBV18; D not certain. The V end was cut by 3 bases, the J end by 3 bases, with 11 bases between. Germline values: CDR1 KGHSH, CDR2 LQKENI. This CDR3 has 14 amino acids. The CDR3 protein is CASSPRPIEETQYF. The CDR3 region has the DNA TGTGCCAGCTCACCCCGACCAATTGAAGAGACCCAGTACTTC.

CDR3 protein: CASSIRPGWPRRTDTQYF. CDR3 coding DNA: TGTGCCAGTAGTATACGACCGGGTTGGCCTAGGAGGACAGATACGCAGTATTTT. This sequence joins TRBV19 and TRBJ2-3; possible D gene TRBD2, 5 bases. The V and J ends lost 2 bases and 3 bases respectively, with 21 bases between them. The CDR3 covers 18 residues. Germline V gene data show CDR1 as LNHDA and CDR2 as SQIVND (reference sequence). The variable domain in full, with the rest retrieved from reference TRBV19 and TRBJ2-3, is DGGITQSPKYLFRKEGQNVTLSCEQNLNHDAMYWYRQDPGQGLRLIYYSQIVNDFQKGDIAEGYSVSREKKESFPLTVTSAQKNPTAFYLCASSIRPGWPRRTDTQYFGPGTRLTVL.

V usage is TRBV9 and J usage is TRBJ2-3; 7 positions match TRBD1. The CDR3 has 16 residues. After removal of 3 bases from V and 0 bases from J, the junction contained 7 bases not matched to a gene. CDR1 SGDLS and CDR2 YYNGEE come from the germline V gene. DNA for the CDR3: TGTGCCAGCAGCGAACGACAGGGCCCTAGCACAGATACGCAGTATTTT. Its translation: CASSERQGPSTDTQYF.

CDR3 DNA sequence: TGTGCCAGCAGTTCGGTTAGAGGACGGACAGAGGCAGATACGCAGTATTTT. This codes for CASSSVRGRTEADTQYF. The V and J genes are TRBV27 and TRBJ2-3; possibly TRBD1 for D (6 bases). The CDR3 sequence is 17 residues long. Germline V gene sequence: CDR1 MNHEY, CDR2 SMNVEV (reference sequence). Trimming took 4 bases from V and 4 from J, leaving 21 bases between them.

V gene TRBV5-1 combines with J gene TRBJ1-2, with D perhaps matching TRBD1 (6 bases). Germline CDR1 is SGHRS and CDR2 is YFSETQ. CDR3 length equals 13 residues. V was clipped by 4 bases and J by 7 bases, with 14 bases between them. The CDR3 region has the DNA TGCGCCAGCAGCGGAATAACAGGGTTTGGCTACACCTTC. Its translation: CASSGITGFGYTF. The full variable domain, in which reference TRBV5-1 and TRBJ1-2 provide the parts outside the CDR3, is KAGVTQTPRYLIKTRGQQVTLSCSPISGHRSVSWYQQTPGQGLQFLFEYFSETQRNKGNFPGRFSGRQFSNSRSEMNVSTLELGDSALYLCASSGITGFGYTFGSGTRLTVV.

V usage is TRBV6-5 and J usage is TRBJ2-1; D tentatively reads TRBD1 or TRBD2 (5 bases each). Trimming took off 1 base at V and 4 bases at J, with 14 bases between the two ends. The CDR3 spans 16 residues. The germline V gene has CDR1 MNHEY and CDR2 SVGAGI. As DNA, the CDR3 is TGTGCCAGCAGTTACTTAGTCTCCGGGGCGTACAATGAGCAGTTCTTC. Translated: CASSYLVSGAYNEQFF.